The TCR beta chain described here comes from a study of blood T cell repertoires in COVID-19. The V gene's germline CDR1 is SGHTA and CDR2 FQGNSA. Losses at the gene ends were 1 base for V and 10 bases for J; bases not matched to a gene: 5. This CDR3 has 13 residues. The table came from immunoSEQ multiplex PCR; TCRdb's copy has only in-frame clones and leaves some out. The table records some 450,000 clones, about 90% of them present only once. This TCR derives from a man between 18 and 35 years old with COVID-19, enrolled during active disease. What was sequenced was peripheral blood. The chain has TRBV7-2 and TRBJ2-3, with 7 bases aligning to TRBD2. This chain's CDR3 is CASSLGTRDPQYF. CDR3 bases: TGTGCCAGCAGCTTAGGGACTAGGGACCCGCAGTATTTT.